These T cell receptor beta chains were read from a single sample in a study of memory CD4+ T cells and cytomegalovirus serostatus. Clones were read by immunoSEQ multiplex PCR, and TCRdb kept only the in-frame ones, dropping some. The data contain 85,000 to 100,000 clones, about 80% of them singletons. Sequenced: memory CD4+ T cells from blood. The receptor source for this set is an adult in good health and CMV-seropositive. Both conserved end residues are part of each CDR3. D genes are given only for firm matches. Size values are once, few and many counts, or a class for expanded clones, and some rows have none.

CDR3: CASSLGGSNEQFF
DNA: TGTGCCAGCAGCCTTGGCGGGAGCAATGAGCAGTTCTTC
V: TRBV5-4
D: TRBD2
J: TRBJ2-1
size: NA

CDR3: CASSLDVGQKAFF
DNA: TGTGCCAGCAGCTTAGATGTTGGGCAGAAAGCTTTCTTT
V: TRBV11-3
D: NA
J: TRBJ1-1
size: NA

CDR3: CSVGLVSSYNEQFF
DNA: TGCAGCGTGGGGTTAGTCAGCTCCTACAATGAGCAGTTCTTC
V: TRBV29-1
D: NA
J: TRBJ2-1
size: once

CDR3: CASSPGTEGKLFF
DNA: TGTGCCAGCAGCCCCGGGACAGAAGGAAAACTGTTTTTT
V: TRBV28
D: TRBD1
J: TRBJ1-4
size: NA

CDR3: CASSLNPGVNTGELFF
DNA: TGTGCCAGCAGCTTAAATCCAGGGGTTAACACCGGGGAGCTGTTTTTT
V: TRBV7-3
D: NA
J: TRBJ2-2
size: NA

CDR3: CASSVGTQETQYF
DNA: TGTGCCAGCAGCGTAGGGACCCAGGAGACCCAGTACTTC
V: TRBV9
D: NA
J: TRBJ2-5
size: NA

CDR3: CASSQVGGSGSDTDTQYF
DNA: TGCGCCAGCAGCCAAGTGGGTGGTAGCGGGAGTGATACAGATACGCAGTATTTT
V: TRBV4-1
D: TRBD2
J: TRBJ2-3
size: NA

CDR3: CASSYSPERGGEQFF
DNA: TGTGCCAGCAGTTACTCACCGGAGCGGGGAGGGGAGCAGTTCTTC
V: TRBV6-5
D: TRBD2
J: TRBJ2-1
size: NA

CDR3: CASSGQVFSGNTIYF
DNA: TGTGCCAGCAGTGGACAGGTCTTTTCTGGAAACACCATATATTTT
V: TRBV6-1
D: NA
J: TRBJ1-3
size: NA

CDR3: CASRPHLGGEPNEKLFF
DNA: TGTGCCAGCAGGCCACACCTGGGGGGTGAACCTAATGAAAAACTGTTTTTT
V: TRBV28
D: NA
J: TRBJ1-4
size: NA

CDR3: CASSPGTHLNSYEQYF
DNA: TGTGCCAGCAGCCCGGGGACTCACTTAAACTCCTACGAGCAGTACTTC
V: TRBV7-2
D: NA
J: TRBJ2-7
size: NA

CDR3: CASSRDRATNERLFF
DNA: TGTGCCAGCAGTAGGGACAGGGCAACTAATGAAAGACTGTTTTTT
V: TRBV28
D: TRBD1
J: TRBJ1-4
size: NA

CDR3: CAISVAGGGPDTQYF
DNA: TGTGCCATCAGTGTAGCGGGAGGGGGACCAGATACGCAGTATTTT
V: TRBV10-3
D: TRBD2
J: TRBJ2-3
size: NA

CDR3: CASSLSTTGQPQHF
DNA: TGTGCCAGCAGTTTAAGTACGACAGGTCAGCCCCAGCATTTT
V: TRBV27
D: NA
J: TRBJ1-5
size: NA

CDR3: CASSRGDTEAFF
DNA: TGTGCCAGCAGCCGTGGGGACACTGAAGCTTTCTTT
V: TRBV11-2
D: NA
J: TRBJ1-1
size: NA

CDR3: CAWSVQTVNTEAFF
DNA: TGTGCCTGGAGTGTCCAGACAGTGAACACTGAAGCTTTCTTT
V: TRBV30
D: NA
J: TRBJ1-1
size: NA

CDR3: CASSYSLTGTEAFF
DNA: TGTGCCAGCAGTTACTCGCTAACAGGGACCGAAGCTTTCTTT
V: TRBV6-5
D: NA
J: TRBJ1-1
size: few

CDR3: CASSLAGTGLEAFF
DNA: TGTGCCAGCAGCTTAGCCGGGACAGGGCTTGAAGCTTTCTTT
V: TRBV7-2
D: TRBD1
J: TRBJ1-1
size: NA

CDR3: CASSRTSATDTQYF
DNA: TGTGCCAGCAGTCGGACTAGCGCCACAGATACGCAGTATTTT
V: TRBV7-3
D: TRBD2
J: TRBJ2-3
size: NA

CDR3: CASSPMGPSSDEAFF
DNA: TGCGCCAGCAGCCCGATGGGACCTTCGAGCGATGAAGCTTTCTTT
V: TRBV5-1
D: NA
J: TRBJ1-1
size: NA

CDR3: CASSLRGRGAETQYF
DNA: TGTGCCAGCAGCTTGAGAGGTCGAGGGGCAGAGACCCAGTACTTC
V: TRBV5-8
D: NA
J: TRBJ2-5
size: NA

CDR3: CASRTSWADTQYF
DNA: TGTGCCAGCCGGACTAGCTGGGCAGATACGCAGTATTTT
V: TRBV2
D: TRBD2
J: TRBJ2-3
size: NA

CDR3: CASSNFGQVNQPQHF
DNA: TGTGCCAGTAGTAATTTTGGGCAGGTCAATCAGCCCCAGCATTTT
V: TRBV19
D: NA
J: TRBJ1-5
size: few

CDR3: CASSPNGLAGEDPYF
DNA: TGTGCCAGCAGCCCAAACGGACTAGCGGGAGAAGATCCATATTTT
V: TRBV7-2
D: TRBD2
J: TRBJ2-3
size: once

CDR3: CASSAGGDRGRTEAFF
DNA: TGTGCCAGCAGCGCTGGGGGGGACAGGGGTAGGACTGAAGCTTTCTTT
V: TRBV9
D: TRBD1
J: TRBJ1-1
size: NA

CDR3: CASSSHSGNTIYF
DNA: TGTGCCAGCAGTTCCCACTCTGGAAACACCATATATTTT
V: TRBV6-6
D: NA
J: TRBJ1-3
size: NA

CDR3: CASSEMETYEQYF
DNA: TGTGCCAGCAGTGAGATGGAAACCTACGAGCAGTACTTC
V: TRBV2
D: NA
J: TRBJ2-7
size: NA